This TCR beta chain appears in the sequencing data of a study of cytomegalovirus exposure and HLA in healthy donors. Findings and caveats of the study: A classifier reportedly called cytomegalovirus status with high sensitivity and specificity. After further analysis at a later stage, 15,000 to 20,000 TCR beta sequences were associated with HLA alleles at 0.05 false discovery rate.

As regards this clone: The target antigen is unknown.

This CDR3 contains 13 residues. CDR1 is SGHRS and CDR2 is YFSETQ in the germline V gene. J lost 7 bases, V lost 4 bases, and 5 bases had no gene match. The PCR ran on 60 Vbeta and 13 Jbeta primers. Measured with immunoSEQ multiplex PCR; TCRdb has only the in-frame clones, and not every one. The sample shows some 180,000 clones, approximately 84% of them seen only once. This rearrangement joins TRBV5-1 to TRBJ1-2, with TRBD1 matching over 9 bases. The sequencing sample was made of PBMCs. This receptor was obtained from a girl between 10 and 17 years old in good health and CMV-seropositive. The CDR3 here is CASSEQGATGYTF. In nucleotides, the CDR3 is TGCGCCAGCAGCGAACAGGGGGCAACTGGCTACACCTTC.